This T cell receptor beta chain appears in the sequencing data of a study of spatial heterogeneity in lung cancer. At the level of the study: Sequence detection consistently recorded a greater number of beta-chain than alpha-chain sequences.

By share, this clonotype counts as medium-sized. MiXCR was run by TCRdb on the 5' RACE reads, yielding one entry per CDR3 protein. The top ten hold approximately 42% of the sample, which has under 6,000 distinct CDR3 sequences, 25% to 30% seen once. The CDR3 has 12 residues. CDR1 and CDR2 from the germline V gene are MDHEN and SYDVKM. Between the trimmed V and J ends, which lost 6 bases and 5 bases, there was a span of 8 bases. Noted time point: sample taken at primary tumor resection. Unsorted whole RNA from tumor, nontumor lung or frozen PBMC underwent sequencing. V and J are TRBV28 and TRBJ1-5; D is uncertain. Material: PBMCs, obtained at surgery. This receptor was taken from a male donor with early-stage non-small cell lung cancer. The DNA of the CDR3 is TGTGCCAGCAGACCGGGAGATCAGCCCCAGCATTTT. It codes for CASRPGDQPQHF.